Each of the 32 T cell receptor beta chains below was sequenced from the same sample in a study of control samples from healthy donors and cancer patients. Generated by immunoSEQ multiplex PCR, the TCRdb table keeps only in-frame clones and is missing some. The data hold 90,000 to 150,000 clones, with approximately 91% observed a single time. The sequenced material came from blood. All receptors derive from a woman younger than 30 in good health.

The chain carries TRBV5-4 and TRBJ1-1; the match to TRBD1 covers 10 bases. The germline CDR1 and CDR2 sequences are SGHNT and YYREEE (reference sequence). The V segment lost 3 bases and the J segment 4 bases; nucleotides outside the gene matches: 9. This CDR3 region has 16 residues. CDR3 sequence (DNA): TGTGCCAGCAGCTATGCCGGGACAGGGGTTAGCACTGAAGCTTTCTTT. Amino acids: CASSYAGTGVSTEAFF.

This clone was counted only a few times. The chain has TRBV19 and TRBJ2-7; perhaps TRBD1 as D (5 bases). The CDR3 consists of 18 residues. Germline values: CDR1 LNHDA, CDR2 SQIVND (reference sequence). The ends were cut back, 1 base at V and 6 bases at J, with 25 bases in the middle. The CDR3 DNA sequence: TGTGCCAGTAGTATAGGCCAGGGCCCTCTTGTCGCTTCGGTCGAGCAGTACTTC. It encodes CASSIGQGPLVASVEQYF. The variable domain in full, with the rest retrieved from reference TRBV19 and TRBJ2-7, is DGGITQSPKYLFRKEGQNVTLSCEQNLNHDAMYWYRQDPGQGLRLIYYSQIVNDFQKGDIAEGYSVSREKKESFPLTVTSAQKNPTAFYLCASSIGQGPLVASVEQYFGPGTRLTVT.

For the CDR3, the DNA is TGTGCCTGGAGTGCGAGGGGACGGCATACGCAGTATTTT. This translates into CAWSARGRHTQYF. The chain combines TRBV30 with TRBJ2-3; D is perhaps TRBD1 or TRBD2 (5 bases each). The germline gives CDR1 GTSNPN, CDR2 SVGIG (reference sequence). V lost 1 base and J 7 bases, leaving 12 bases between the germline ends. The CDR3 spans 13 residues.

The chain recombines TRBV27 with TRBJ1-1; D is possibly TRBD1 (6 bases). The CDR3 runs 14 residues. Germline V gene sequence: CDR1 MNHEY, CDR2 SMNVEV (reference sequence). V was clipped by 5 bases and J by 7 bases, with 17 bases between them. CDR3 sequence reads: CASSPITGKLEAFF. The DNA of the CDR3 is TGTGCCAGCAGTCCTATCACAGGGAAACTTGAAGCTTTCTTT.

The chain recombines TRBV2 with TRBJ1-1; a weak D match, TRBD1 (5 bases). V was shortened by 8 bases and J by 10 bases, with 11 bases between the two germline ends. Germline assignment: CDR1 SNHLY and CDR2 FYNNEI. This CDR3 is 10 amino acids long. DNA of the CDR3: TGTGCCAGCTTGGGGGTTGTAGCTTTCTTT. Protein: CASLGVVAFF.

The chain employs TRBV5-1 and TRBJ2-7; TRBD1 aligns across 7 bases. Germline CDR1 SGHRS, CDR2 YFSETQ. The CDR3 is 14 residues long. The V gene end was trimmed by 0 bases and the J gene end by 3 bases; junction bases not matched to a gene: 3. CDR3 sequence (DNA): TGCGCCAGCAGCTTGGGACAGGGTAACTACGAGCAGTACTTC. It codes for CASSLGQGNYEQYF.

This clone came up once. V usage is TRBV21-1 and J usage is TRBJ1-5; the D call of TRBD1 is as the table states it, not checked on the DNA. TRBV21-1 is shown as a pseudogene. This CDR3 comprises 16 residues. In DNA form, the CDR3 reads TGTGCCAGCAGCCTAGACAGGGCGGTGAGCAATCAGCCCCAGCATTTT. Its protein is CASSLDRAVSNQPQHF.

This chain links TRBV15 with TRBJ2-7; D is ambiguous. Germline V gene sequence: CDR1 LNHNV, CDR2 YYDKDF (reference sequence). This CDR3 is built from 14 residues. Trimming stripped 0 bases from V and 6 bases from J, with 12 bases between. CDR3 DNA sequence: TGTGCCACCAGCAGAGATGGGGATTCGGGCGAGCAGTACTTC. It translates to CATSRDGDSGEQYF.

The CDR3 coding sequence is TGTGCCAGCAGTTTGAGTCGGGGAGGGTACACCGGGGAGCTGTTTTTT. Translated, it gives CASSLSRGGYTGELFF. The chain employs TRBV6-5 and TRBJ2-2, with 7 bases aligning to TRBD2. Germline V gene sequence: CDR1 MNHEY, CDR2 SVGAGI. The V and J ends lost 4 bases and 3 bases, in that order; junction bases with no gene match: 8. There are 16 residues in the CDR3.

The rearrangement joins TRBV5-6 to TRBJ2-4; 8 bases are a match to TRBD2. V lost 4 bases and J lost 5; bases outside the gene matches: 14. The germline CDR1 and CDR2 sequences are SGHDT and YYEEEE. This CDR3 region has 17 residues. As DNA, the CDR3 is TGTGCCAGCAGCCCTGAGCGGGGGCTACTTAGCCAAAACATTCAGTACTTC. Its protein is CASSPERGLLSQNIQYF. The whole variable domain, remainder taken from reference TRBV5-6 and TRBJ2-4, is DAGVTQSPTHLIKTRGQQVTLRCSPKSGHDTVSWYQQALGQGPQFIFQYYEEEERQRGNFPDRFSGHQFPNYSSELNVNALLLGDSALYLCASSPERGLLSQNIQYFGAGTRLSVL.

The chain uses TRBV11-2 and TRBJ2-5; 7 positions match TRBD2. Losses at the gene ends were 6 bases for V and 0 bases for J; bases not matched to a gene: 10. The CDR3 is 16 residues long. Germline CDR1 is SGHAT and CDR2 is FQNNGV. This chain's CDR3 is CASRGGTAGYQETQYF. The CDR3 coding sequence is TGTGCCAGCAGGGGAGGGACCGCAGGCTACCAAGAGACCCAGTACTTC.

This chain uses TRBV7-6 with TRBJ2-1; no reliable D call. Trimming shortened V by 0 bases and J by 0 bases, and 6 bases separated the two germline ends. The CDR3 sequence is 15 residues long. Germline loops: CDR1 SGHVS, CDR2 FNYEAQ. Written as DNA, the CDR3 is TGTGCCAGCAGCTTAGCGGACGCCTCCTACAATGAGCAGTTCTTC. It specifies CASSLADASYNEQFF.

This chain joins TRBV15 and TRBJ2-4; 7 bases agree with TRBD1. The CDR3 sequence is 13 residues long. J gave up 2 bases and V 9 bases, and 4 bases lay outside the gene matches. CDR1 and CDR2 (germline): LNHNV, YYDKDF (reference sequence). CDR3 protein: CATRQGTKNIQYF. In nucleotides, the CDR3 is TGTGCCACTCGACAGGGTACCAAAAACATTCAGTACTTC.

The chain combines TRBV24-1 with TRBJ2-1, with TRBD2 identical over 12 bases. The trim removed 3 bases at V and 2 bases at J, leaving 7 bases unmatched. The CDR3 has 18 amino acids. The germline V gene has CDR1 KGHDR and CDR2 SFDVKD. CDR3 DNA sequence: TGTGCCACCAGTGATCAGCCTAGCGGGAGGGCCGCCTACAATGAGCAGTTCTTC. Residues: CATSDQPSGRAAYNEQFF.

The V and J genes are TRBV2 and TRBJ2-3; no clear D. The germline V gene encodes CDR1 SNHLY and CDR2 FYNNEI. The CDR3 extends over 16 amino acids. Trimming left V 2 bases short and J 5 bases short, with 17 bases between. The CDR3, as DNA: TGTGCCAGCAGTGAATTAGAGGAGTCCCCCAAAGATACGCAGTATTTT. Residues: CASSELEESPKDTQYF.

The chain recombines TRBV20-1 with TRBJ2-1, with a possible D match to TRBD2 (6 bases). V lost 3 bases and J lost 6, with 18 bases in between. CDR3 length: 15 amino acids. Germline CDR1 and CDR2: DFQATT and SNEGSKA (reference sequence). CDR3 nucleotides: TGCAGTGCTAGTAAGGAGGGAGGCCTAAGCAATGAGCAGTTCTTC. Protein sequence: CSASKEGGLSNEQFF.

The rearrangement joins TRBV24-1 to TRBJ2-3; the D is unclear. Germline lookup yields CDR1 KGHDR and CDR2 SFDVKD. V was cut by 3 bases and J by 6 bases, with 3 bases left in between. This CDR3 comprises 11 residues. CDR3 DNA sequence: TGTGCCACCAGTGATCAGGATACGCAGTATTTT. This translates into CATSDQDTQYF.

In this sample, this clone is medium-sized. The chain employs TRBV14 and TRBJ2-3; D is unclear. This CDR3 has 14 residues. Germline loops: CDR1 SGHDN, CDR2 FVKESK. Trimming took 2 bases from V and 2 from J, leaving 8 bases between them. CDR3 region: CASSQLRHTDTQYF. The CDR3 DNA reads as TGTGCCAGCAGCCAACTTAGGCACACAGATACGCAGTATTTT.

This clone was found once. The rearrangement uses TRBV24-1 and TRBJ1-2, with D possibly matching TRBD1 (5 bases). This CDR3 contains 15 residues. V was shortened by 0 bases and J by 4 bases, with 11 bases between the two germline ends. CDR1 is KGHDR, CDR2 SFDVKD, per germline. The CDR3 bases are TGTGCCACCAGTGATTTGTCGGGGGGTATCTATGGCTACACCTTC. Its translation: CATSDLSGGIYGYTF.

CDR3 region: CAITPGGEGYTEAFF. The CDR3 nucleotides read TGTGCCATCACCCCAGGGGGCGAGGGTTATACTGAAGCTTTCTTT. The genes are TRBV10-3 and TRBJ1-1; the match to TRBD1 covers 8 bases. CDR3 length: 15 amino acids. The V gene's germline CDR1 is ENHRY and CDR2 SYGVKD. The junction had 12 bases not matched to a gene; V was cut back by 7 bases and J by 5 bases.

The gene calls are TRBV7-9 and TRBJ2-2, with 14 bases fitting TRBD2. V dropped 4 bases and J dropped 6; count of bases not matched to a gene: 4. The germline V gene has CDR1 SEHNR and CDR2 FQNEAQ (reference sequence). This CDR3 is built from 16 residues. The CDR3, as DNA: TGTGCCAGCAGCTCGGGACTAGCGGGAGTGGCCGGGGAGCTGTTTTTT. It translates to CASSSGLAGVAGELFF.

As DNA, the CDR3 is TGTGCCACCAGTGATTGGGGAATAGCGGGGAGGAATCGAGATACGCAGTATTTT. Translated: CATSDWGIAGRNRDTQYF. The chain employs TRBV24-1 and TRBJ2-3; 8 bases are shared with TRBD2. In germline, CDR1 is KGHDR, CDR2 SFDVKD. With 2 bases clipped from V and 5 bases from J, the junction kept 14 bases outside the gene matches. The CDR3 runs 18 residues.

The chain has TRBV28 and TRBJ2-2; D unresolved. The CDR3 runs 14 residues. Germline V gene sequence: CDR1 MDHEN, CDR2 SYDVKM. V lost 6 bases and J 5 bases, leaving 13 bases between the germline ends. DNA for the CDR3: TGTGCCAGCAGGCACGAGGAACTGACCGGGGAGCTGTTTTTT. Its protein product is CASRHEELTGELFF.

This clone was counted only a few times. The chain joins TRBV21-1 to TRBJ2-7; the DNA was not used to check the table's D call, TRBD2. TRBV21-1 is noted as a pseudogene. The CDR3 runs to 15 residues. Here the CDR3 reads CASSSSDGNPYEQYF. CDR3 sequence (DNA): TGTGCCAGCAGCTCTTCCGACGGGAACCCTTACGAGCAGTACTTC.

V and J are TRBV21-1 and TRBJ1-2; no DNA check was done on the table's D call, TRBD1. TRBV21-1 is an annotated pseudogene. The CDR3 runs to 15 residues. Written as DNA, the CDR3 is TGTGCCAGCAGGCCCGGGACAGGGAGCAACTATGGCTACACCTTC. It is translated as CASRPGTGSNYGYTF.

The J gene is TRBJ2-1, the V gene TRBV29-1, with TRBD2 matching over 13 bases. The CDR3 sequence is 14 residues long. V was clipped by 7 bases and J by 5 bases; unmatched bases: 5. Germline loops: CDR1 SQVTM, CDR2 ANQGSEA. The CDR3 region has the DNA TGCAGCGCTACCGGGACTAGCGGGAACAATGAGCAGTTCTTC. Its protein is CSATGTSGNNEQFF.

The chain uses TRBV19 and TRBJ2-3; tentatively, D is TRBD2 (6 bases). V lost 4 bases and J lost 1, with 15 bases in between. CDR3 length: 16 residues. Per the germline V gene, CDR1 is LNHDA and CDR2 is SQIVND (reference sequence). In nucleotides, the CDR3 is TGTGCCAGTAGTACCCTTCTAGCGTCAGGCACAGATACGCAGTATTTT. Translating gives CASSTLLASGTDTQYF.

The CDR3 loop is CSVVAGGGNTIYF. The CDR3 DNA reads as TGCAGCGTTGTGGCGGGCGGTGGAAACACCATATATTTT. The chain recombines TRBV29-1 with TRBJ1-3; D is ambiguous. Germline CDR1 and CDR2: SQVTM and ANQGSEA. The CDR3 consists of 13 residues. V was shortened by 4 bases and J by 3 bases, with 10 bases between the two germline ends.

V is TRBV28 and J is TRBJ1-6, with 8 bases matching TRBD1. The CDR3 consists of 14 residues. J gave up 10 bases and V 10 bases, and 12 bases lay outside the gene matches. Germline V gives CDR1 MDHEN, CDR2 SYDVKM. The CDR3 DNA is TGTGCCACCATACAGGGGGACTTTGGGTCACCCCTCCACTTT. Residues: CATIQGDFGSPLHF.

The chain links TRBV20-1 to TRBJ2-1; 12 bases are shared with TRBD2. Germline V lookup: CDR1 DFQATT, CDR2 SNEGSKA (reference sequence). Losses at the gene ends were 3 bases for V and 6 bases for J; bases not matched to a gene: 15. CDR3 length equals 18 residues. In DNA, the CDR3 is TGCAGTGCTAGTCCTGTTGCTAGCGGGGGGGCCAGAGGCAATGAGCAGTTCTTC. It specifies CSASPVASGGARGNEQFF.

The rearrangement uses TRBV19 and TRBJ1-5, with 7 bases fitting TRBD1. The CDR3 loop spans 15 amino acids. V shed 3 bases, J shed 2 bases, and the junction held 4 bases outside the gene matches. The germline V gene has CDR1 LNHDA and CDR2 SQIVND (reference sequence). Here the CDR3 DNA reads TGTGCCAGTAGTATGCAAACAGGGGGCAATCAGCCCCAGCATTTT. This gives the protein CASSMQTGGNQPQHF.

V and J are TRBV18 and TRBJ1-3; maybe TRBD1 (5 bases). The germline V and J ends were trimmed by 3 bases and 7 bases, with 13 bases remaining between them. This CDR3 has 14 residues. CDR1 is KGHSH and CDR2 is LQKENI in the germline V gene. The CDR3 region is CASSPTVQRNTIYF. The CDR3 nucleotides read TGTGCCAGCTCACCGACAGTACAAAGGAACACCATATATTTT.